The 32 T cell receptor beta chains below were found in one sample sequenced in a study of blood T cell repertoires in COVID-19. Assay: immunoSEQ multiplex PCR; the TCRdb copy retains only in-frame clones and omits some. The data show 200,000 to 250,000 clones, about nine tenths seen once. The sequenced material came from PBMCs or T cells enriched from blood (not recorded which). The receptors were sampled from a man aged 45 to 65 who had been exposed to COVID-19.

Note on this clone: The junction does not match germline at one end; this may be a read error. The chain employs TRBV28 and TRBJ2-1; 10 bases agree with TRBD1. CDR1 is MDHEN, CDR2 SYDVKM, per germline. The CDR3 is 14 residues long. CDR3 sequence: CASSQLGTGDSKVF. CDR3 in DNA: TGTGCCAGCAGTCAGCTGGGGACAGGGGACTCTAAGGTCTTC. Full variable domain (outside the CDR3, taken from reference TRBV28 and TRBJ2-1): DVKVTQSSRYLVKRTGEKVFLECVQDMDHENMFWYRQDPGLGLRLIYFSYDVKMKEKGDIPEGYSVSREKKERFSLILESASTNQTSMYLCASSQLGTGDSKVFGPGTRLTVL.

The chain is built from TRBV15 and TRBJ1-1; D remains ambiguous. CDR3 length equals 15 residues. CDR1 and CDR2 (germline): LNHNV, YYDKDF (reference sequence). Deletions cut 0 bases from V and 0 bases from J, with 8 bases between. The CDR3 region is CATSRDSKMNTEAFF. Written as DNA, the CDR3 is TGTGCCACCAGCAGAGATAGTAAGATGAACACTGAAGCTTTCTTT.

The chain combines TRBV10-3 with TRBJ2-1, with 11 nucleotides matching TRBD2. J lost 3 bases, V lost 5 bases, and 3 bases had no gene match. This CDR3 region has 15 residues. The V gene's germline CDR1 is ENHRY and CDR2 SYGVKD. In DNA form, the CDR3 reads TGTGCCATCAGTATTAGCGGGGGGGACTACAATGAGCAGTTCTTC. This sequence encodes CAISISGGDYNEQFF.

This chain joins TRBV9 and TRBJ2-3, with 7 positions matching TRBD1. Looked up from germline, CDR1 is SGDLS and CDR2 is YYNGEE. The CDR3 is 16 residues long. Germline trimming cut 4 bases from V and 7 bases from J; bases unmatched to any gene: 15. The CDR3 spells CASSTPGQAKRNTQYF. The CDR3 nucleotides read TGTGCCAGCAGCACCCCAGGACAGGCCAAGCGCAATACGCAGTATTTT. The full variable domain, with the rest looked up from reference TRBV9 and TRBJ2-3, is DSGVTQTPKHLITATGQRVTLRCSPRSGDLSVYWYQQSLDQGLQFLIQYYNGEERAKGNILERFSAQQFPDLHSELNLSSLELGDSALYFCASSTPGQAKRNTQYFGPGTRLTVL.

The chain recombines TRBV28 with TRBJ1-3; maybe TRBD1 (5 bases). The germline V gene encodes CDR1 MDHEN and CDR2 SYDVKM. With 5 bases removed from V and 4 bases from J, the gap between germline ends came to 15 bases. The CDR3 is made up of 15 amino acids. In DNA, the CDR3 is TGTGCCAGCAGTCCTGCGGGGGGATCCGGAAACACCATATATTTT. It yields the protein CASSPAGGSGNTIYF.

The genes are TRBV15 and TRBJ1-6; 7 bases are a match to TRBD1. CDR3 length: 15 amino acids. The germline CDR1 and CDR2 sequences are LNHNV and YYDKDF (reference sequence). V lost 3 bases, J lost 9 bases, and 8 bases stayed unmatched. The CDR3 DNA is TGTGCCACCAGCAGGCGCCGGGACAGCGTTTCACCCCTCCACTTT. Translation: CATSRRRDSVSPLHF. Supplemented by reference TRBV15 and TRBJ1-6, the full variable domain reads DAMVIQNPRYQVTQFGKPVTLSCSQTLNHNVMYWYQQKSSQAPKLLFHYYDKDFNNEADTPDNFQSRRPNTSFCFLDIRSPGLGDTAMYLCATSRRRDSVSPLHFGNGTRLTVT.

The chain carries TRBV6-5 and TRBJ1-3; maybe TRBD1 (6 bases). Trimming shortened V by 2 bases and J by 0 bases, and 11 bases separated the two germline ends. Germline lookup yields CDR1 MNHEY and CDR2 SVGAGI. The CDR3 is 16 residues long. Here the CDR3 reads CASSYQGQSSGNTIYF. CDR3 nucleotides: TGTGCCAGCAGTTACCAAGGACAGAGCTCTGGAAACACCATATATTTT.

The table lists this clone with many counts. V and J are TRBV5-1 and TRBJ1-1; 8 nucleotides line up with TRBD1. In germline, CDR1 is SGHRS, CDR2 YFSETQ. The CDR3 has 14 amino acids. V lost 4 bases and J lost 3; bases outside the gene matches: 5. CDR3 sequence: CASSMTGDYTEAFF. The CDR3 DNA reads TGCGCCAGCAGCATGACAGGGGATTACACTGAAGCTTTCTTT.

This chain joins TRBV4-2 and TRBJ2-2, with D possibly matching TRBD2 (5 bases). CDR1 is LGHNA and CDR2 is YNFKEQ in the germline V gene. The CDR3 extends over 19 amino acids. V lost 0 bases and J 3 bases, leaving 20 bases between the germline ends. The CDR3 loop is CASSQERIWGVGDTGELFF. CDR3 nucleotides: TGTGCCAGCAGCCAAGAAAGAATTTGGGGAGTTGGCGACACCGGGGAGCTGTTTTTT.

The CDR3 nucleotides are TGCGCCAGCAGCCGACTGGGAATTCGGAGGGCAGATACGCAGTATTTT. It specifies CASSRLGIRRADTQYF. V and J are TRBV5-1 and TRBJ2-3; D possibly corresponds to TRBD2 (6 bases). The CDR3 spans 16 residues. V was shortened by 4 bases and J by 4 bases, with 19 bases between the two germline ends. Germline V gives CDR1 SGHRS, CDR2 YFSETQ.

The J gene is TRBJ1-1, the V gene TRBV7-2, with 8 bases that match TRBD1. Looked up from germline, CDR1 is SGHTA and CDR2 is FQGNSA. Trimming took 3 bases from V and 3 from J; bases not matched to a gene: 3. This CDR3 spans 14 amino acids. For the CDR3, the DNA is TGTGCCAGCAGCTTGACAGGGGTCTACACTGAAGCTTTCTTT. It codes for CASSLTGVYTEAFF.

The CDR3 nucleotides are TGTGCCAGCAGCCAAGCGGGAGGGCCGCGCTACGAGCAGTACGTC. As protein: CASSQAGGPRYEQYV. The V and J genes are TRBV3-1 (or the pseudogene TRBV3-2) and TRBJ2-7; the match to TRBD2 covers 8 bases. This CDR3 is 15 amino acids long. CDR1 and CDR2 (germline): LGHDT, YNNKEL (reference sequence). V dropped 1 base and J dropped 3; count of bases not matched to a gene: 5.

The J gene is TRBJ2-7, the V gene TRBV7-3; tentative D call: TRBD1 (5 bases). V lost 1 base, J lost 6 bases, and 10 bases lay in between. This CDR3 is 13 amino acids long. CDR1 SGHTA and CDR2 FQGTGA come from the germline V gene. CDR3 loop: CASSLIGAGEQYF. The DNA of the CDR3 is TGTGCCAGCAGCTTAATAGGGGCTGGCGAGCAGTACTTC.

There are a few counts of this clone. The CDR3: CASSLFRQSNQPQHF. CDR3 DNA sequence: TGTGCCAGCAGTTTATTCAGGCAAAGCAATCAGCCCCAGCATTTT. The genes are TRBV28 and TRBJ1-5; D is unclear. Trimming took 1 base from V and 1 from J, leaving 8 bases between them. The CDR3 covers 15 residues. The germline V gene encodes CDR1 MDHEN and CDR2 SYDVKM. The full variable domain, its missing parts supplied by reference TRBV28 and TRBJ1-5, is DVKVTQSSRYLVKRTGEKVFLECVQDMDHENMFWYRQDPGLGLRLIYFSYDVKMKEKGDIPEGYSVSREKKERFSLILESASTNQTSMYLCASSLFRQSNQPQHFGDGTRLSIL.

V usage is TRBV27 and J usage is TRBJ2-1; 8 bases are a match to TRBD1. V lost 6 bases to trimming and J lost 5 bases; unmatched junction nucleotides: 9. The V gene's germline CDR1 is MNHEY and CDR2 SMNVEV (reference sequence). This CDR3 has 15 residues. This CDR3 is CASSRGTGENNEQFF. The CDR3 nucleotides read TGTGCCAGCAGCCGTGGGACAGGTGAAAACAATGAGCAGTTCTTC.

The chain is built from TRBV11-3 and TRBJ2-2; D not certain. Germline-derived CDR1 and CDR2 are SGHNT and YENEEA. V shed 2 bases and J shed 8 bases, with 12 bases lying between them. This CDR3 region has 14 residues. Here the CDR3 reads CASSLFPPPGELFF. Here the CDR3 DNA reads TGTGCCAGCAGCTTATTTCCCCCCCCAGGGGAGCTGTTTTTT.

V is TRBV28 and J is TRBJ1-2; unclear D gene. Germline CDR1 reads MDHEN; CDR2 reads SYDVKM. Trimming removed 3 bases from V and 2 bases from J, with 4 bases in between. This CDR3 contains 12 residues. CDR3 nucleotide sequence: TGTGCCAGCAGTTTTAGCAACTATGGCTACACCTTC. Protein product: CASSFSNYGYTF.

This chain connects TRBV9 to TRBJ1-3; D may be TRBD1 (5 bases). V lost 0 bases and J 4 bases, leaving 20 bases between the germline ends. Germline V CDR1 and CDR2: SGDLS, YYNGEE. The CDR3 covers 18 residues. The CDR3 spells CASSVVLRGKSPGNTIYF. DNA for the CDR3: TGTGCCAGCAGCGTAGTTTTAAGGGGAAAGAGCCCCGGAAACACCATATATTTT. Combining the CDR3 with reference TRBV9 and TRBJ1-3 gives the whole variable domain DSGVTQTPKHLITATGQRVTLRCSPRSGDLSVYWYQQSLDQGLQFLIQYYNGEERAKGNILERFSAQQFPDLHSELNLSSLELGDSALYFCASSVVLRGKSPGNTIYFGEGSWLTVV.

V and J are TRBV18 and TRBJ1-2; 7 bases fit TRBD1. This CDR3 contains 15 residues. CDR1 KGHSH and CDR2 LQKENI come from the germline V gene. J lost 2 bases, V lost 0 bases, and 3 bases had no gene match. CDR3 coding DNA: TGTGCCAGCTCACCACCGGCGACAGGGAACTATGGCTACACCTTC. It translates to CASSPPATGNYGYTF. Together with reference TRBV18 and TRBJ1-2, the CDR3 gives the full variable domain: NAGVMQNPRHLVRRRGQEARLRCSPMKGHSHVYWYRQLPEEGLKFMVYLQKENIIDESGMPKERFSAEFPKEGPSILRIQQVVRGDSAAYFCASSPPATGNYGYTFGSGTRLTVV.

This chain links TRBV5-1 with TRBJ2-3; D perhaps matches TRBD2 (7 bases). V dropped 4 bases and J dropped 4 bases, with 13 bases sitting between them. This CDR3 spans 14 amino acids. CDR1 is SGHRS and CDR2 is YFSETQ in the germline V gene. The CDR3 spells CASSPEGGPDTQYF. In DNA form, the CDR3 reads TGCGCCAGCAGCCCCGAGGGGGGGCCAGATACGCAGTATTTT.

The chain recombines TRBV6-5 with TRBJ2-3; TRBD2 matches 8 bases. Trimming removed 4 bases from V and 9 bases from J; junction bases left unmatched: 6. The germline gives CDR1 MNHEY, CDR2 SVGAGI. The CDR3 loop spans 13 amino acids. This CDR3 reads CASSLSGSVTQYF. The CDR3 coding sequence is TGTGCCAGCAGTTTGAGCGGGAGTGTAACGCAGTATTTT.

The rearrangement links TRBV5-8 to TRBJ2-1, with 9 positions matching TRBD2. Germline V gene data show CDR1 as SGHTS and CDR2 as YDEGEE. After removal of 6 bases from V and 3 bases from J, the junction contained 13 bases not matched to a gene. CDR3 length: 17 residues. The CDR3 DNA reads as TGTGCCAGCAAGCGGGGGGCCTATTCCCTAGACTACAATGAGCAGTTCTTC. It translates to CASKRGAYSLDYNEQFF.

The chain combines TRBV24-1 with TRBJ2-1; 7 nucleotides align to TRBD2. V was clipped by 7 bases and J by 1 base; unmatched bases: 9. Germline loops: CDR1 KGHDR, CDR2 SFDVKD. The CDR3 contains 16 residues. The CDR3 DNA reads as TGTGCCACCAGCAGGGCGGGAGAAGGATCCTACAATGAGCAGTTCTTC. Translated, it gives CATSRAGEGSYNEQFF.

The J gene is TRBJ1-1, the V gene TRBV5-1; 7 nucleotides agree with TRBD1. Per the germline V gene, CDR1 is SGHRS and CDR2 is YFSETQ. V lost 0 bases, J lost 4 bases, and 6 bases stayed unmatched. CDR3 length: 15 amino acids. CDR3 coding DNA: TGCGCCAGCAGCTTGGCGCCAGGGGGTATCACTGAAGCTTTCTTT. It translates to CASSLAPGGITEAFF.

The rearrangement joins TRBV5-1 to TRBJ2-1; 12 bases are a match to TRBD2. Germline loops: CDR1 SGHRS, CDR2 YFSETQ. J lost 7 bases, V lost 3 bases, and 11 bases had no gene match. There are 17 residues in the CDR3. Here the CDR3 reads CASSYTTSGGKGNEQFF. The CDR3 bases are TGCGCCAGCAGCTACACTACTAGCGGGGGGAAGGGTAATGAGCAGTTCTTC.

CDR3 sequence reads: CASSPLTGARLLNEKLFF. CDR3 coding DNA: TGTGCCAGCTCACCCTTGACAGGGGCCCGCTTGCTTAATGAAAAACTGTTTTTT. The V and J genes are TRBV18 and TRBJ1-4; 8 bases match TRBD1. The CDR3 covers 18 residues. In germline, CDR1 is KGHSH, CDR2 LQKENI. Germline trimming cut 3 bases from V and 4 bases from J; bases unmatched to any gene: 13.

The rearrangement uses TRBV11-3 and TRBJ1-3, with D tentatively TRBD1 (6 bases). CDR1 and CDR2 (germline): SGHNT, YENEEA. V gave up 1 base and J gave up 0 bases, with 10 bases separating them. This CDR3 region has 16 residues. The CDR3 sequence is CASSLGGQYSGNTIYF. The CDR3 nucleotides read TGTGCCAGCAGCTTAGGCGGACAGTACTCTGGAAACACCATATATTTT.

The chain is built from TRBV9 and TRBJ1-2; TRBD1 is a possible D gene (5 bases). Germline V gene sequence: CDR1 SGDLS, CDR2 YYNGEE. Trimming took off 3 bases at V and 3 bases at J, with 9 bases between the two ends. The CDR3 runs 13 residues. The CDR3 region has the DNA TGTGCCAGCAGCGCCAAGGGGTACTATGGCTACACCTTC. Amino acid sequence: CASSAKGYYGYTF.

The chain combines TRBV27 with TRBJ2-7; D may be TRBD1 (6 bases). This CDR3 has 16 amino acids. V was shortened by 6 bases and J by 1 base, with 19 bases between the two germline ends. Germline-derived CDR1 and CDR2 are MNHEY and SMNVEV (reference sequence). The CDR3, as DNA: TGTGCCAGCAGGCGATCCGGGACACTTATATCCTACGAGCAGTACGTC. This translates into CASRRSGTLISYEQYV.

The chain links TRBV5-4 to TRBJ2-1; D is uncertain. Trimming took 2 bases from V and 7 from J, leaving 10 bases between them. The CDR3 totals 13 residues. The V gene's germline CDR1 is SGHNT and CDR2 YYREEE (reference sequence). The chain's CDR3 is CASSFPGMNEQFF. The CDR3 coding sequence is TGTGCCAGCAGCTTTCCCGGTATGAATGAGCAGTTCTTC.

The V gene is TRBV16, the J gene TRBJ2-2, with 9 bases fitting TRBD1. The length of the CDR3 is 15 residues. The V segment lost 3 bases and the J segment 5 bases; nucleotides outside the gene matches: 4. Germline V gene lookup returns CDR1 KGHSY and CDR2 FQNENV. The CDR3 sequence is CASSHPTGGTGELFF. DNA for the CDR3: TGTGCCAGCAGCCACCCGACAGGGGGGACCGGGGAGCTGTTTTTT.

V gene TRBV11-3 combines with J gene TRBJ2-3; a weak D match, TRBD1 (6 bases). CDR3 length: 14 amino acids. The germline V and J ends were trimmed by 4 bases and 2 bases, with 10 bases remaining between them. The germline V gene encodes CDR1 SGHNT and CDR2 YENEEA. DNA for the CDR3: TGTGCCAGCAGCTCGGGACATACCACAGATACGCAGTATTTT. Its translation is CASSSGHTTDTQYF. The full variable domain, rest sourced from reference TRBV11-3 and TRBJ2-3, is EAGVVQSPRYKIIEKKQPVAFWCNPISGHNTLYWYLQNLGQGPELLIRYENEEAVDDSQLPKDRFSAERLKGVDSTLKIQPAELGDSAVYLCASSSGHTTDTQYFGPGTRLTVL.